These T cell receptor beta chains were read from a single sample in a study of T-cell reconstitution after alpha-beta-depleted transplantation in children. A single record per CDR3 protein comes from TCRdb applying MiXCR to the PCR reads. The profile shows more than 200,000 distinct CDR3 sequences, roughly 26% of them singletons. The sequences come from PBMCs, collected before TCRalphabeta/CD19-depleted stem cell transplant. The receptors originated from a girl aged 2-10 years with Fanconi anemia, due to receive a stem cell transplant. Each CDR3 is given with its conserved first and last residue. A D gene is named only where the DNA matches it firmly. Some rows mark clone size as missing; the rest say once, few, many or name a class of expanded clone.

j_call | v_call | d_call | clone_size | cdr3_nt | cdr3_aa
TRBJ1-1 | TRBV12-3/TRBV12-4 | - | - | TGTGCCAGCAGTCTCAAGGGATGGAACACTGAAGCTTTCTTT | CASSLKGWNTEAFF
TRBJ2-7 | TRBV7-2 | TRBD1 | - | TGTGCCAGCAGCTTAGTCGCCGGGACAGGGTCCTACGAGCAGTACTTC | CASSLVAGTGSYEQYF
TRBJ2-1 | TRBV28 | - | many | TGTGCCAGCAGTTTATTAGCGATCTACAATGAGCAGTTCTTC | CASSLLAIYNEQFF
TRBJ2-3 | TRBV20-1 | TRBD2 | once | TGCAGTACCGGTAAAGCGGGGGGAGTCACAGATACGCAGTATTTT | CSTGKAGGVTDTQYF
TRBJ2-3 | TRBV20-1 | - | - | TGCAGTGCTAGAGATGTACGGGCGGGCACAGATACGCAGTATTTT | CSARDVRAGTDTQYF
TRBJ2-1 | TRBV5-6 | TRBD2 | - | TGTGCCAGCAGCTTGGTCGGGGGGAGCCCATTGGGCGAGCAGTTCTTC | CASSLVGGSPLGEQFF
TRBJ2-3 | TRBV20-1 | - | - | TGCAGTGCTGGGGATAGCGTCTCCACAGATACGCAGTATTTT | CSAGDSVSTDTQYF
TRBJ2-3 | TRBV6-1 | - | - | TGTGCCAGCATACAGGGCTGGAGCACAGATACGCAGTATTTT | CASIQGWSTDTQYF
TRBJ1-2 | TRBV29-1 | - | - | TGCAGCGTTGCCATCTCTTATGGCTACACCTTC | CSVAISYGYTF
TRBJ2-1 | TRBV12-3/TRBV12-4 | - | - | TGTGCCAGCAGTTTTGTCCGTTCGACACATGAGCAGTTCTTC | CASSFVRSTHEQFF
TRBJ1-2 | TRBV7-2 | - | many | TGTGCCAGCAGCTTAGCGGGGATCTACTATGGCTACACCTTC | CASSLAGIYYGYTF
TRBJ2-1 | TRBV7-9 | - | few | TGTGCCAGCAGCCCCCCCCATGCCGAGCAGTTCTTC | CASSPPHAEQFF
TRBJ2-2 | TRBV7-6 | - | - | TGTGCCACCAGTCCAACCTGGGAGCTGTTTTTT | CATSPTWELFF
TRBJ2-4 | TRBV5-1 | TRBD2 | many | TGCGCCAGCAGCTTGATCGGGGGGACCGAAAACATTCAGTACTTC | CASSLIGGTENIQYF
TRBJ1-1 | TRBV29-1 | - | many | TGCAGCGTTGAAGTAGTTGGGAACACTGAAGCTTTCTTT | CSVEVVGNTEAFF
TRBJ2-3 | TRBV5-1 | - | - | TGCGCCAGCAGCCCTAAAACGACTGGCAACACAGATACGCAGTATTTT | CASSPKTTGNTDTQYF
TRBJ2-7 | TRBV10-3 | TRBD2 | many | TGTGCCATCGGGGGACTAGCGGGCGACTCCTACGAGCAGTACTTC | CAIGGLAGDSYEQYF
TRBJ2-3 | TRBV25-1 | - | few | TGTGCCAGCAGTGAGACAGCGACAGATACGCAGTATTTT | CASSETATDTQYF
TRBJ2-5 | TRBV7-3 | TRBD1 | few | TGTGCCAGCAGCTTAACCCGGACAGGGGTTGAGACCCAGTACTTC | CASSLTRTGVETQYF
TRBJ1-5 | TRBV5-1 | - | - | TGCGCCAGCAGGCAGGGCCCCGATAGCAATCAGCCCCAGCATTTT | CASRQGPDSNQPQHF
TRBJ1-3 | TRBV5-1 | - | - | TGCGCCAGCAGCTTGGCGAAGAGGGTCCGGAACACCATATATTTT | CASSLAKRVRNTIYF
TRBJ1-1 | TRBV27 | - | few | TGTGCCAGCAGTTTAGAGCAGGGAGGCACTGAAGCTTTCTTT | CASSLEQGGTEAFF
TRBJ2-3 | TRBV7-3 | - | - | TGTGCCAGCAGCCCTCCCTCCGATACGCAGTATTTT | CASSPPSDTQYF
TRBJ1-4 | TRBV6-2/TRBV6-3 | - | - | TGTGCCAGCAGGCGACAGGAGATGGGGCCAACTAATGAAAAACTGTTTTTT | CASRRQEMGPTNEKLFF
TRBJ1-4 | TRBV25-1 | - | - | TGTGCCCCCGATGGCCGCAGGAGTAGGACTAATGAAAAACTGTTTTTT | CAPDGRRSRTNEKLFF
TRBJ2-7 | TRBV6-1 | TRBD2 | - | TGTGCCAGCTCGGGGGGACTTTACTACGAGCAGTACTTC | CASSGGLYYEQYF
TRBJ2-7 | TRBV29-1 | - | few | TGCAGCGTGGGGACTGTGCCCTACGAGCAGTACTTC | CSVGTVPYEQYF
TRBJ2-1 | TRBV20-1 | - | - | TGCAGTGCGACGGGGCTCTTACAAGACAATGAGCAGTTCTTC | CSATGLLQDNEQFF
TRBJ2-3 | TRBV6-1 | - | many | TGTGCCAGCAGTGAAGGTGGGTTCGGCACAGATACGCAGTATTTT | CASSEGGFGTDTQYF
TRBJ2-3 | TRBV7-2 | - | - | TGTGCCAGCAGCTTAGCGGTGCAAAGCACAGATACGCAGTATTTT | CASSLAVQSTDTQYF
TRBJ2-1 | TRBV25-1 | - | many | TGTGCCAGCAGTGAATGGGGGGTCTCCTACAATGAGCAGTTCTTC | CASSEWGVSYNEQFF
TRBJ2-1 | TRBV29-1 | - | many | TGCAGCGTTGTTCCCAGCGTTCCATTGAATGAGCAGTTCTTC | CSVVPSVPLNEQFF
TRBJ2-1 | TRBV20-1 | - | few | TGCAGTGCTAGAGGCCGACCGAGCGGCGATGAGCAGTTCTTC | CSARGRPSGDEQFF
TRBJ2-7 | TRBV7-6 | - | once | TGTGCCAGCAGCTTAGCACTAGGATCGAGCTGGGAGCAGTACTTC | CASSLALGSSWEQYF
TRBJ2-1 | TRBV20-1 | TRBD1 | many | TGCAGTGCTACACCCAAGGACAGGGTCCTATGGGATGAGCAGTTCTTC | CSATPKDRVLWDEQFF
TRBJ2-3 | TRBV11-2 | - | few | TGTGCCAGCAGCCCGAGCCAGGGGCGGAATGGTCGCACAGATACGCAGTATTTT | CASSPSQGRNGRTDTQYF
TRBJ2-1 | TRBV6-5 | - | - | TGTGCCGTGGGAGTTGGTGAGCAGTTCTTC | CAVGVGEQFF
TRBJ2-1 | TRBV12-3/TRBV12-4 | TRBD2 | - | TGTGCCAGCAGTTTGGAACTTAGCGGGAGACAGTACAATGAGCAGTTCTTC | CASSLELSGRQYNEQFF
TRBJ1-5 | TRBV6-1 | - | - | TGTGCCAGCAGTGATGGTTTACGCAATCAGCCCCAGCATTTT | CASSDGLRNQPQHF
TRBJ2-7 | TRBV20-1 | - | many | TGCAGTGCTAGAGGTGGACGGACCTACGAGCAGTACTTC | CSARGGRTYEQYF
TRBJ2-7 | TRBV11-2 | - | - | TGTGCCAGCAGCTTAGATCGGCGATTCTACGAGCAGTACTTC | CASSLDRRFYEQYF
TRBJ2-5 | TRBV10-3 | - | many | TGTGCCATCAGTGTACGAGGGAAAGAGACCCAGTACTTC | CAISVRGKETQYF
TRBJ2-1 | TRBV7-4 | TRBD2 | - | TGTGCCAGCAGCTTAGGGACTAGCGGGGGGAACAATGAGCAGTTCTTC | CASSLGTSGGNNEQFF
TRBJ1-2 | TRBV6-5 | - | - | TGTGCCAGCAGTTACGGCGGGGTTACCCACTATGGCTACACCTTC | CASSYGGVTHYGYTF
TRBJ2-7 | TRBV29-1 | - | - | TGCAGCGTTACCCAGGCCCACTACGAGCAGTACTTC | CSVTQAHYEQYF
TRBJ2-7 | TRBV5-1 | TRBD2 | many | TGCGCCAGCAGCTTGGTAGGCGGGACTAGCTTCAACGAGCAGTACTTC | CASSLVGGTSFNEQYF